The clone carrying this TCR beta chain has at least ten counts. For TCR beta, libraries came from iRepertoire HTBI primers and Arm-PCR of CDR3 regions. MiXCR, run by TCRdb on the multiplex PCR reads, gives a single entry per CDR3 protein. The table includes roughly 560,000 distinct CDR3 sequences, more than 10% detected once. Time point here: newly diagnosed GD, antithyroid drugs for less than 3 months. Researchers made the TCR library from RNA that was extracted from PBMCs. Patients were from an endocrinology department in Xi'an, China. The CDR3 loop spans 15 amino acids. V gave up 8 bases and J gave up 3 bases, with 19 bases separating them. Germline V gene sequence: CDR1 MDHEN, CDR2 SYDVKM. The data stem from a study of regulatory T cells in long-lasting Graves disease. These same records also appear under a second study, on T cells in Graves' hyperthyroidism and ophthalmopathy. In that study: Uncontrolled infection, other autoimmune disease, pregnancy or lactation led to exclusion. The HTBI set primed first-round TCR CDR3 RT-PCR. Within blood appeared most thyroid clonotypes that had expanded above 0.001.

The sequences come from peripheral blood mononuclear cells (PBMCs), collected at new diagnosis, from a patient treated with antithyroid drugs. The clonotype comes from a woman in her 30s with Graves disease. The chain joins TRBV28 to TRBJ1-1; perhaps TRBD1 as D (6 bases). The DNA for the CDR3 is TGTGCCAGCCGGGGGTCAGGGGCCTTAGACACTGAAGCTTTCTTT. Translation gives CASRGSGALDTEAFF.